The clone carrying this T cell receptor beta chain was seen just once. This entry comes from a study of control samples from healthy donors and cancer patients. Assay: immunoSEQ multiplex PCR; the TCRdb copy retains only in-frame clones and omits some. The repertoire holds 95,000 to 150,000 clones, about nine tenths seen once, with 7.8% in the top ten. The CDR3 consists of 18 residues. Per germline, CDR1 LGHNA and CDR2 YSLEER. The V end was cut by 1 base, the J end by 0 bases, with 18 bases between. The material sequenced was blood. The chain links TRBV4-3 to TRBJ1-1; a weak D match, TRBD1 (5 bases). The clonotype was recovered from a young woman in good health. CDR3 DNA sequence: TGCGCCAGCAGCCAAGGGCCCGTCCGGACACACATGAACACTGAAGCTTTCTTT. Translation: CASSQGPVRTHMNTEAFF.